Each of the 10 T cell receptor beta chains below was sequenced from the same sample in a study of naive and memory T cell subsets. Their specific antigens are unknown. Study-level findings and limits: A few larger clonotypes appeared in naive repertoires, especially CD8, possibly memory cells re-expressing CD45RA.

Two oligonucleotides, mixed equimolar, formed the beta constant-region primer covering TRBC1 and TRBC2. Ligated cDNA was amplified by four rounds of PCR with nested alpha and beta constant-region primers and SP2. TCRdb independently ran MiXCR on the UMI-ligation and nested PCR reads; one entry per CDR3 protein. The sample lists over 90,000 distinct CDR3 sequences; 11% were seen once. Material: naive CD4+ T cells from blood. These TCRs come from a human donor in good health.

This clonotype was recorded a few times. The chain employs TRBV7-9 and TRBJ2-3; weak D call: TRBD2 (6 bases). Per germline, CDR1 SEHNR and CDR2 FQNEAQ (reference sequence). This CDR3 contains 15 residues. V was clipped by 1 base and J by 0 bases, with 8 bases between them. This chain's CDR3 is CASSLGGASTDTQYF. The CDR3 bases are TGTGCCAGCAGCTTAGGCGGGGCCAGCACAGATACGCAGTATTTT.

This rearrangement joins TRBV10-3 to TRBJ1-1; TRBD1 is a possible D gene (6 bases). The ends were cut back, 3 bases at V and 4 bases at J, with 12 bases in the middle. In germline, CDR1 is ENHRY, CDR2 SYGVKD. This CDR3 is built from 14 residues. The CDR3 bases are TGTGCCATCAGTGAACAGGGTGAGTCCACTGAAGCTTTCTTT. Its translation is CAISEQGESTEAFF.

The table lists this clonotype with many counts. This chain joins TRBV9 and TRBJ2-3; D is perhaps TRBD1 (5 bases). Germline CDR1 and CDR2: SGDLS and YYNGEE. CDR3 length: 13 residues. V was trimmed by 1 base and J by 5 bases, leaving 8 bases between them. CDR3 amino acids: CASSVSGLDTQYF. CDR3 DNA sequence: TGTGCCAGCAGCGTATCAGGGTTAGATACGCAGTATTTT.

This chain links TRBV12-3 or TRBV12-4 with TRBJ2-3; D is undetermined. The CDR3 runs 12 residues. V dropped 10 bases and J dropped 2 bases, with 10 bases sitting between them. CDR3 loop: CATSMHTDTQYF. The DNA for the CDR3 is TGTGCCACCTCCATGCACACAGATACGCAGTATTTT.

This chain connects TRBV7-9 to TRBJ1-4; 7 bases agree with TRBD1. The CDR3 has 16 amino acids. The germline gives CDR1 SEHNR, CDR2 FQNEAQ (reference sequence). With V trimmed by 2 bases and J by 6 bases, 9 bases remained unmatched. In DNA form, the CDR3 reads TGTGCCAGCAGCTTATCGGGGACAGAGGCTTATGAAAAACTGTTTTTT. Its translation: CASSLSGTEAYEKLFF.

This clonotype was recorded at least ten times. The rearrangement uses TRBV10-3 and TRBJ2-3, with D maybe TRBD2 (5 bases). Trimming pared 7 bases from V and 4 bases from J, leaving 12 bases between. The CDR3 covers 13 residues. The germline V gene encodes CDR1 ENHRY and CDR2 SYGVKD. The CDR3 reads CAITPRTSDTQYF. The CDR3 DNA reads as TGTGCCATCACCCCTAGGACTTCAGATACGCAGTATTTT.

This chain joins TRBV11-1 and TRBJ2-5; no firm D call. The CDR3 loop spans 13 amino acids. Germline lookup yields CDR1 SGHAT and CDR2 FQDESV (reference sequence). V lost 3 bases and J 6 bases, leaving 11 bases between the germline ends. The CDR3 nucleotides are TGTGCCAGCAGCTTGGGTGTAGACCAGACCCAGTACTTC. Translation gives CASSLGVDQTQYF.

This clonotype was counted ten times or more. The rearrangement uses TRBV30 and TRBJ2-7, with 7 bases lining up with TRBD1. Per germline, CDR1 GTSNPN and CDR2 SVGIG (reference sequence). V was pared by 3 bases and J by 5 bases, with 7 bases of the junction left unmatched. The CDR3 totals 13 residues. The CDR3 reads CAWRAGGPDEQYF. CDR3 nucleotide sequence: TGTGCCTGGAGGGCAGGGGGTCCCGACGAGCAGTACTTC.

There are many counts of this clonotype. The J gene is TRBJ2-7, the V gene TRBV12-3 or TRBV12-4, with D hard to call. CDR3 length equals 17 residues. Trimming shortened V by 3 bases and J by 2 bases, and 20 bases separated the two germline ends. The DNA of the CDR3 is TGTGCCAGCAGTTTGCTCCTCTATATGACTCGCACCTACGAGCAGTACTTC. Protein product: CASSLLLYMTRTYEQYF.

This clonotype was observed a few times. CDR3 in DNA: TGTGCCAGCAGTTTAAGGGCAGACGAGCAGTACTTC. Encoded protein: CASSLRADEQYF. This chain connects TRBV28 to TRBJ2-7; D call uncertain. CDR3 length: 12 residues. CDR1 is MDHEN, CDR2 SYDVKM, per germline. V lost 2 bases, J lost 5 bases, and 7 bases lay in between.